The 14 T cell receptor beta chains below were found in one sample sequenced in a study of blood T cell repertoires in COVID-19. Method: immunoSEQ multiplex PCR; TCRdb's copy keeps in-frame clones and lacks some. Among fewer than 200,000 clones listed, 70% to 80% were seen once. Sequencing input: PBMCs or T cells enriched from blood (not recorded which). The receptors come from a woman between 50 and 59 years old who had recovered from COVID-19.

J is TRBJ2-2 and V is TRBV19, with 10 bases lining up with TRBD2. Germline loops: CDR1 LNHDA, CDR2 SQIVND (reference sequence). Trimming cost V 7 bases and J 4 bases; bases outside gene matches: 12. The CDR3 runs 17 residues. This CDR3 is CASTHLRVAGGTGELFF. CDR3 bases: TGTGCCAGTACCCATCTCAGGGTAGCGGGAGGCACCGGGGAGCTGTTTTTT.

The CDR3 reads CASRGGRYSNQPQHF. CDR3 DNA sequence: TGCGCCAGCAGGGGGGGGAGGTATAGCAATCAGCCCCAGCATTTT. V gene TRBV10-1 combines with J gene TRBJ1-5; possible D gene TRBD1, 5 bases. The CDR3 consists of 15 residues. Germline V gene sequence: CDR1 WNHNN, CDR2 SYGVQD (reference sequence). The V end lost 6 bases, the J end lost 0 bases, and 12 bases lay between the germline ends.

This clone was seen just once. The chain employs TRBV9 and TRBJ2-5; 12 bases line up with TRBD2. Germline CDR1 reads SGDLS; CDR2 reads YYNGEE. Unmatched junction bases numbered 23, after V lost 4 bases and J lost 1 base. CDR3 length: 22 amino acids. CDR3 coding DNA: TGTGCCAGCAGCCCCGGCCGGTGGCAAGGGAGGACTAGCGGGGTCTTCCAAGAGACCCAGTACTTC. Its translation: CASSPGRWQGRTSGVFQETQYF.

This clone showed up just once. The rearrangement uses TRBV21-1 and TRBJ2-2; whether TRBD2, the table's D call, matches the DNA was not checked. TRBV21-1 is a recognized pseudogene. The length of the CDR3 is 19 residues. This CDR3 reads CASSKRVGLAATPRGELFF. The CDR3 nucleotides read TGTGCCAGCAGCAAAAGGGTTGGACTAGCGGCCACCCCCCGCGGGGAGCTGTTTTTT.

The CDR3, as DNA: TGTGCCAGCAGCCGCGGGACAGGGGAAGGCTACACCTTC. It specifies CASSRGTGEGYTF. The rearrangement joins TRBV27 to TRBJ1-2; 10 bases align to TRBD1. CDR1 MNHEY and CDR2 SMNVEV come from the germline V gene (reference sequence). This CDR3 contains 13 residues. The V gene end was trimmed by 6 bases and the J gene end by 8 bases; junction bases not matched to a gene: 6.

The CDR3 loop reads CASSRQGAATNEKLFF. The DNA of the CDR3 is TGTGCCAGCAGTCGACAGGGGGCCGCAACTAATGAAAAACTGTTTTTT. The chain couples TRBV2 to TRBJ1-4, with 10 nucleotides matching TRBD1. Germline V CDR1 and CDR2: SNHLY, FYNNEI. Germline trimming cut 5 bases from V and 0 bases from J; bases unmatched to any gene: 3. The CDR3 runs to 16 residues.

This chain's CDR3 is CASSQDRGNHNEQFF. The DNA for the CDR3 is TGCGCCAGCAGCCAAGATCGAGGAAATCACAATGAGCAGTTCTTC. The chain carries TRBV4-1 and TRBJ2-1; D remains ambiguous. The germline V gene encodes CDR1 MGHRA and CDR2 YSYEKL. The CDR3 is 15 residues long. The ends were cut back, 0 bases at V and 5 bases at J, with 11 bases in the middle.

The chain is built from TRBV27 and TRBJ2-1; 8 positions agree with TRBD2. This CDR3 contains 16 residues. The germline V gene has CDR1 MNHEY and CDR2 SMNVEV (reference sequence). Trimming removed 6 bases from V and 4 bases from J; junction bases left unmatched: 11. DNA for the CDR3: TGTGCCAGCAGCCCCGCCCCCACGGGAGGGTACAATGAGCAGTTCTTC. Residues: CASSPAPTGGYNEQFF.

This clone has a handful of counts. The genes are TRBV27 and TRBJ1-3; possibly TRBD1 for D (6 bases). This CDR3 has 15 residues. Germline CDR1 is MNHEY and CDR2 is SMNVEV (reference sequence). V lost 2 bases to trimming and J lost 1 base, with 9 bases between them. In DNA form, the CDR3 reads TGTGCCAGCAGTTTAACAGGGTGGTCTGGAAACACCATATATTTT. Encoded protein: CASSLTGWSGNTIYF.

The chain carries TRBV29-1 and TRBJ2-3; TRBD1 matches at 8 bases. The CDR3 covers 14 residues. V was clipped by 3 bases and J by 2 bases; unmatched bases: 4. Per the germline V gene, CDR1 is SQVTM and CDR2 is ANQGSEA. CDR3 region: CSVEGQGATDTQYF. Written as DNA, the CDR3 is TGCAGCGTTGAGGGGCAGGGGGCCACAGATACGCAGTATTTT.

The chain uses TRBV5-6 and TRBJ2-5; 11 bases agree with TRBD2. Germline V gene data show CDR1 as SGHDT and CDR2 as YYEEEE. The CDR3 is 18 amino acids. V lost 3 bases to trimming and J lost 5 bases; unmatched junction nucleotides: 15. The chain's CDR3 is CASSSSGLAGGPGETQYF. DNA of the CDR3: TGTGCCAGCAGCTCTAGCGGTCTAGCGGGGGGCCCCGGTGAGACCCAGTACTTC.

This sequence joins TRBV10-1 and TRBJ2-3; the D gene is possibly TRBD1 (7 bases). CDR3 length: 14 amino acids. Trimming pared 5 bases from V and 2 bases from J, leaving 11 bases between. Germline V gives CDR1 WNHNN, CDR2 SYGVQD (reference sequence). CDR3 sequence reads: CASSRGTVTDTQYF. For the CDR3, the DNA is TGCGCCAGCAGTCGGGGGACAGTCACAGATACGCAGTATTTT.

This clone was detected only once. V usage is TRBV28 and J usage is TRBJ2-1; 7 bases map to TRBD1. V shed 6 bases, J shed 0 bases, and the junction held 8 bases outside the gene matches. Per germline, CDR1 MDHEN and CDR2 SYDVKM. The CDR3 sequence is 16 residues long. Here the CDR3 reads CASSLRGGTSYNEQFF. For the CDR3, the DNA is TGTGCCAGCAGCTTGCGAGGGGGCACCTCCTACAATGAGCAGTTCTTC. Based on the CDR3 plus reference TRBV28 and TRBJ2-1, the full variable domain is DVKVTQSSRYLVKRTGEKVFLECVQDMDHENMFWYRQDPGLGLRLIYFSYDVKMKEKGDIPEGYSVSREKKERFSLILESASTNQTSMYLCASSLRGGTSYNEQFFGPGTRLTVL.

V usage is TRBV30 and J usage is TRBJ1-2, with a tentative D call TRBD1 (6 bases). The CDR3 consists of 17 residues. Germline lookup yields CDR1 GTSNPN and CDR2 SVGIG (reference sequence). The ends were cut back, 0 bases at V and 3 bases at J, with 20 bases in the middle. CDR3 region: CAWSVRIPRTADYGYTF. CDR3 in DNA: TGTGCCTGGAGTGTTCGGATACCCCGGACAGCCGACTATGGCTACACCTTC.